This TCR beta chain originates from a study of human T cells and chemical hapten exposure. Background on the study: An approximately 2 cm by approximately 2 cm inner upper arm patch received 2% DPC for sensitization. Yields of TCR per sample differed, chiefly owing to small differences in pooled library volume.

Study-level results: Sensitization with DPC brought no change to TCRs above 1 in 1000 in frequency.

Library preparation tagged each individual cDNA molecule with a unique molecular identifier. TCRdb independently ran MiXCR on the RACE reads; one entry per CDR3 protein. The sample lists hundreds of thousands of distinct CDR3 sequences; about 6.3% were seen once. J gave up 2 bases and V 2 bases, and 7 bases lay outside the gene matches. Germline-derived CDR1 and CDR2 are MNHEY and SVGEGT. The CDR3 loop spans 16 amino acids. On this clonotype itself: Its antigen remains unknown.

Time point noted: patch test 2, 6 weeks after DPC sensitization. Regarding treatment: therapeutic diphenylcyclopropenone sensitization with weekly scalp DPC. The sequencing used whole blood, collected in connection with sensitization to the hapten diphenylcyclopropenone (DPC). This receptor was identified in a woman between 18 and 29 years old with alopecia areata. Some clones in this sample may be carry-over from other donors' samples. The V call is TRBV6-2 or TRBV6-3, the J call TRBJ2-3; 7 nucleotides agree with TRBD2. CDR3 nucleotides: TGTGCCAGCAGTTACGAGCCCCGGGACTACACAGATACGCAGTATTTT. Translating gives CASSYEPRDYTDTQYF.